The rows below give T cell receptor beta chains drawn from one sample of a study of blood T cell repertoires in COVID-19. The method was immunoSEQ multiplex PCR; TCRdb's version includes in-frame clones alone and lacks a portion of them. The sample records about 400,000 clones, roughly 90% being singletons. Specimen: peripheral blood. The receptors stem from a middle-aged man with acute or convalescent COVID-19. Both conserved end residues are part of each CDR3. Fields, in order: D gene, clone size, J gene, CDR3 length, V gene, CDR3 DNA, CDR3 protein. The D gene is left open where the match is weak. Not all rows give a size; the values are once, few, many and, for expanded clones, a class.

D gene: TRBD1; clone size: few; J gene: TRBJ1-2; CDR3 length: 15; V gene: TRBV6-4; CDR3 DNA: TGTGCCAGCAGTGACTCAGTGACAGGGGGAAAGGGCTACACCTTC; CDR3 protein: CASSDSVTGGKGYTF
D gene: TRBD1; clone size: NA; J gene: TRBJ1-2; CDR3 length: 15; V gene: TRBV29-1; CDR3 DNA: TGCAGCGTTGAATGGAGAACAGGGGTTATCTATGGCTACACCTTC; CDR3 protein: CSVEWRTGVIYGYTF
D gene: TRBD1; clone size: NA; J gene: TRBJ2-7; CDR3 length: 15; V gene: TRBV25-1; CDR3 DNA: TGTGCCAGCAGTGAATGGGGGACAGGGAGGAACGAGCAGTACTTC; CDR3 protein: CASSEWGTGRNEQYF
D gene: NA; clone size: NA; J gene: TRBJ1-2; CDR3 length: 15; V gene: TRBV21-1; CDR3 DNA: TGTGCCAGCACCCTGAGGACAGAGCTGGACTATGGCTACACCTTC; CDR3 protein: CASTLRTELDYGYTF
D gene: TRBD2; clone size: NA; J gene: TRBJ2-1; CDR3 length: 18; V gene: TRBV7-2; CDR3 DNA: TGTGCCAGCAGCTTAGTAGTAACTAGCGGGGGGTCCTACAATGAGCAGTTCTTC; CDR3 protein: CASSLVVTSGGSYNEQFF
D gene: NA; clone size: once; J gene: TRBJ1-1; CDR3 length: 15; V gene: TRBV14; CDR3 DNA: TGTGCCAGCAGCGTTAGAGGTGCGGGGATTACTGAAGCTTTCTTT; CDR3 protein: CASSVRGAGITEAFF
D gene: TRBD1; clone size: NA; J gene: TRBJ1-2; CDR3 length: 15; V gene: TRBV27; CDR3 DNA: TGTGCCAGCAGTTTGGATTCCGGGACAGGGTATGGCTACACCTTC; CDR3 protein: CASSLDSGTGYGYTF
D gene: NA; clone size: NA; J gene: TRBJ1-2; CDR3 length: 15; V gene: TRBV7-9; CDR3 DNA: TGTGCCAGCAGCTTTTCCGGGGGGGAAAAACTTGGCTACACCTTC; CDR3 protein: CASSFSGGEKLGYTF
D gene: NA; clone size: NA; J gene: TRBJ2-5; CDR3 length: 14; V gene: TRBV6-1; CDR3 DNA: TGTGCCAGCAGTGAATTTACAGGGCCTGAGACCCAGTACTTC; CDR3 protein: CASSEFTGPETQYF
D gene: TRBD2; clone size: NA; J gene: TRBJ2-1; CDR3 length: 16; V gene: TRBV5-1; CDR3 DNA: TGCGCCAGCAGCTTGGGGGCGGGGGTTCCGTCTAGCGGGATGTTCTTC; CDR3 protein: CASSLGAGVPSSGMFF